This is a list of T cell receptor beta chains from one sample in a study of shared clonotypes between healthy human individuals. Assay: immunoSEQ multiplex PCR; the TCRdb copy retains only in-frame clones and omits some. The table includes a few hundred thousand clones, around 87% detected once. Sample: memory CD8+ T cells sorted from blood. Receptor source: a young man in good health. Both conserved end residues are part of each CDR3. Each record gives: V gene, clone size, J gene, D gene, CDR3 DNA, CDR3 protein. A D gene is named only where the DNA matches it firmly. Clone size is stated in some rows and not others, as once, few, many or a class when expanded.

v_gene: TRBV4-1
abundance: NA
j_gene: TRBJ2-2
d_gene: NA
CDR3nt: TGCGCCAGCAGCCCACAAGCGGTCTGGGCCGGGGAGCTGTTTTTT
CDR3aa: CASSPQAVWAGELFF

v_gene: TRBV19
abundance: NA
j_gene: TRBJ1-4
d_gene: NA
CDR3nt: TGTGCCAGTAGTATAGATCGTAATGAAAAACTGTTTTTT
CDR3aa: CASSIDRNEKLFF

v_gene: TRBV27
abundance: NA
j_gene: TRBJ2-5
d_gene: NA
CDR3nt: TGTGCCAGCAGTAGAGCTAGTAAACGGGAGACCCAGTACTTC
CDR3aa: CASSRASKRETQYF

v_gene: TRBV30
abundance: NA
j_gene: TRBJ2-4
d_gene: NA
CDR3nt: TGTGCCTGGAGTGTGGCCAAAAACATTCAGTACTTC
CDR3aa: CAWSVAKNIQYF

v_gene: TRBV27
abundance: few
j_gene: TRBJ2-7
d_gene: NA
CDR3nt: TGTGCCAGCGGCTACGAGCAGTACTTC
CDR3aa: CASGYEQYF

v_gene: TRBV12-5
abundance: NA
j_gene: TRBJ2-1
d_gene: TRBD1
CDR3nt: TGTGCTAGTGGTGAAGACAGGGACCCCTACAATGAGCAGTTCTTC
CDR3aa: CASGEDRDPYNEQFF

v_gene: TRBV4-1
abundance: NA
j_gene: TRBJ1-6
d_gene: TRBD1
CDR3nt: TGCGCCAGCAGCCATTCCCGGACAGGGCGTCTAAATTCACCCCTCCACTTT
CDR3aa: CASSHSRTGRLNSPLHF

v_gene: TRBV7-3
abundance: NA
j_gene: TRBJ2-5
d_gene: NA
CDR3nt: TGTGCCAGCAGCCTTTCCTTGGCTCCCCAAGAGACCCAGTACTTC
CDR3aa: CASSLSLAPQETQYF

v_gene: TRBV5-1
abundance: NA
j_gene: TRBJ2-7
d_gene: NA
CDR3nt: TGCGCCAGCAGCTCCGAGGGGGGGCTAGTCTACGAGCAGTACTTC
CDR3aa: CASSSEGGLVYEQYF

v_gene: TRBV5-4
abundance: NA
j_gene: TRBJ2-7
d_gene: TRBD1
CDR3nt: TGTGCCAGCAGCTTGGGCGGGACAGGGAGAGCCTACGAGCAGTACTTC
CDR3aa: CASSLGGTGRAYEQYF

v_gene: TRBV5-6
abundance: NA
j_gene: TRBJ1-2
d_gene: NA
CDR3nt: TGTGCCAGCAGCTCCGAGTACAGGGATGGCTACACCTTC
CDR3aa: CASSSEYRDGYTF

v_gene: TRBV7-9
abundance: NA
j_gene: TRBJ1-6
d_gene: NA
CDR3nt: TGTGCCAGCAGCTCGGGACCACGCCTCGGGGCCTCACCCCTCCACTTT
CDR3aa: CASSSGPRLGASPLHF

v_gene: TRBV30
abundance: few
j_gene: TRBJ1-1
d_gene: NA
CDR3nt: TGTGCCTGGAGTGTAACCGTGAACACTGAAGCTTTCTTT
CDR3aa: CAWSVTVNTEAFF

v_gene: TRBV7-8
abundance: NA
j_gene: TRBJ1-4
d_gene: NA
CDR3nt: TGTGCCAGCAGCCCTCAGGGAGGTGAAAAACTGTTTTTT
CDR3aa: CASSPQGGEKLFF

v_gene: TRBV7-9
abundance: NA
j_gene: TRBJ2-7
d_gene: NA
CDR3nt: TGTGCCAGCAGCTTAGCGCGACAGAGCTCCTACGAGCAGTACTTC
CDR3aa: CASSLARQSSYEQYF

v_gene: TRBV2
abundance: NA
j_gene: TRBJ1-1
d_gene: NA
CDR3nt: TGTGCCAGCAGTGATCCGGAATACCCAAGTTTGATGGCTTTCTTT
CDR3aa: CASSDPEYPSLMAFF

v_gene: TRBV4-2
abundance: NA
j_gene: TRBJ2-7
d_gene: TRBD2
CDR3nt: TGTGCCAGCAGCCAAGATACCAGCGGGGGAGGGTCCTACGAGCAGTACTTC
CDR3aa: CASSQDTSGGGSYEQYF

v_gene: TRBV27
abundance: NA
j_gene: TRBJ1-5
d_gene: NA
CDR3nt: TGTGCCAGCAGTCCCGGGGGGGGTCAGCCCCAGCATTTT
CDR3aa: CASSPGGGQPQHF

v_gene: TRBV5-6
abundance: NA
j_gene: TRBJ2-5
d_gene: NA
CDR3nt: TGTGCCAGCAGCTTGGAAGTCGGGACATATGAGACCCAGTACTTC
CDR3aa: CASSLEVGTYETQYF

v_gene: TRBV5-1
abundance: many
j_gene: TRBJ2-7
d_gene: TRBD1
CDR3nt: TGCGCCAGCAGCATGGGACAGGGGAGGTCCTACGAGCAGTACTTC
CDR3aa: CASSMGQGRSYEQYF

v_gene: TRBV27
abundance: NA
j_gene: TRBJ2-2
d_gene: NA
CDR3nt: TGTGCCAGCAGTACACAGGGCACCGGGGAGCTGTTTTTT
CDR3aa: CASSTQGTGELFF

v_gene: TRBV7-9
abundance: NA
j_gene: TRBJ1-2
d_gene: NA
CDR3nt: TGTGCCAGCAGCAGAGAGCTCTATGGCTACACCTTC
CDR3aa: CASSRELYGYTF

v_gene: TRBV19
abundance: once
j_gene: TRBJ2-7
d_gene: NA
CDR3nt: TGTGCCAGTAGTTACCGGGACGAAAAATACGAGCAGTACTTC
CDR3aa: CASSYRDEKYEQYF

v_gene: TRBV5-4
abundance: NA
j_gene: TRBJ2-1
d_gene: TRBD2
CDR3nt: TGTGCCTCCCAAGTTGCGGGAGGGCCGAAGAATGAGCAGTTCTTC
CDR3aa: CASQVAGGPKNEQFF

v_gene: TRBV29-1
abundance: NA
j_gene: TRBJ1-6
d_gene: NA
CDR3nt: TGCAGCGTGGGCGACAGCGGTAGGGGTTCACCCCTCCACTTT
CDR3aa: CSVGDSGRGSPLHF

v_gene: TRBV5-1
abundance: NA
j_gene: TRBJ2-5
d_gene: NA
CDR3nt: TGCGCCAGCAGCTTCCCGGGGGCCCGGTCGGAGACCCAGTACTTC
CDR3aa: CASSFPGARSETQYF

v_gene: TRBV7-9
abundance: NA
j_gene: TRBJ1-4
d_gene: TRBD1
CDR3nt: TGTGCCAGCAGCGCCGCCGCGGGACAGGGCGCAACTAATGAAAAACTGTTTTTT
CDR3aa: CASSAAAGQGATNEKLFF

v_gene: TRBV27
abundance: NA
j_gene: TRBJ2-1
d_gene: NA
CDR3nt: TGTGCCAGCAGTCAACAGGGTACCTACAATGAGCAGTTCTTC
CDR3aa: CASSQQGTYNEQFF

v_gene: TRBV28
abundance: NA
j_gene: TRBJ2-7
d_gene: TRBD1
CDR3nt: TGTGCCACCCTACACTGGGACAGGGGGCTTCGACTTTCCTACGAGCAGTACTTC
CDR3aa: CATLHWDRGLRLSYEQYF

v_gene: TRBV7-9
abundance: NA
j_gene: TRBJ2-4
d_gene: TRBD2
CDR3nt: TGTGCCAGCAGGCTTGACCCCTCGCGGGAGAAGGGGAACATTCAGTACTTC
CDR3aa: CASRLDPSREKGNIQYF

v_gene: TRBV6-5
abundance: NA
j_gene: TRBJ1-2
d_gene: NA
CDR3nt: TGTGCCAGCACCCATTCGGCGGGCTACACCTTC
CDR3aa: CASTHSAGYTF

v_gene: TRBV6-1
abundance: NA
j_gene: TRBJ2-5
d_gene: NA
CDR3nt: TGTGCCAGCAGTGTATTGACAGACCAAGAGACCCAGTACTTC
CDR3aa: CASSVLTDQETQYF

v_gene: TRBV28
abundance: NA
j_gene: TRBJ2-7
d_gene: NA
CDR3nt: TGTGCCAGCAGTTTAAGAGGGTTCGACGAGCAGTACTTC
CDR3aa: CASSLRGFDEQYF

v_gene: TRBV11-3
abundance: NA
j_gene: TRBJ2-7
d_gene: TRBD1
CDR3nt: TGTGCCAGCAGCCCCGGGACAGACTACGAGCAGTACTTC
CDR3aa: CASSPGTDYEQYF

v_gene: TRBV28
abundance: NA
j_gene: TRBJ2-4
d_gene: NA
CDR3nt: TGTGCCAGCAGTTCTGAAGGTTTCCGGGGCAAAAACATTCAGTACTTC
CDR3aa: CASSSEGFRGKNIQYF

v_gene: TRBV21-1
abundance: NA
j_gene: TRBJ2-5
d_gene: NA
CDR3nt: TGTGCCAGCAGCGCCCCGCCGGGACTAAATCAAGAGACCCAGTACTTC
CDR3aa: CASSAPPGLNQETQYF

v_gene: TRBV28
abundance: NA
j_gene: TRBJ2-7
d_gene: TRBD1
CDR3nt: TGTGCCAGCAGTTTACAGGGGGACACCTACGAGCAGTACTTC
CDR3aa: CASSLQGDTYEQYF

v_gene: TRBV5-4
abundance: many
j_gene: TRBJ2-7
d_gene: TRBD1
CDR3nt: TGTGCCAGCAGCGAGGACCCCGGACAGGGACTCTACGAGCAGTACTTC
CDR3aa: CASSEDPGQGLYEQYF

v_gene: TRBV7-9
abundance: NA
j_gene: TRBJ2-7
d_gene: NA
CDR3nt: TGTGCCAGCAGCTTGGACTTTAACTACGAGCAGTACTTC
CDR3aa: CASSLDFNYEQYF

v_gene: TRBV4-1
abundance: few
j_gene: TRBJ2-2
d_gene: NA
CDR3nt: TGCGCCAGCAGCCCCGTTGGGCTCACCGGGGAGCTGTTTTTT
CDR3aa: CASSPVGLTGELFF

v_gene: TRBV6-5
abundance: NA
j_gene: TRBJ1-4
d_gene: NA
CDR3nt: TGTGCCAGCAGTGATGGACGCATAGCTCTGTTTTTT
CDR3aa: CASSDGRIALFF

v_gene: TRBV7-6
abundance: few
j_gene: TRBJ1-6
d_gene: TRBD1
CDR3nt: TGTGCCAGCAGCTTAGGCACAGGGGGGGGTTCACCCCTCCACTTT
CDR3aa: CASSLGTGGGSPLHF

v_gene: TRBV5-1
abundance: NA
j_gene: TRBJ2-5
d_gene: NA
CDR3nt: TGCGCCAGCAGCTTCCCAGGGGAAGAGACCCAGTACTTC
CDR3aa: CASSFPGEETQYF

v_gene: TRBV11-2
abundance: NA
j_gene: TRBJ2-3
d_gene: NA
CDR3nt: TGTGCCAGCAGCTTATCTCCCGATACGCAGTATTTT
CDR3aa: CASSLSPDTQYF

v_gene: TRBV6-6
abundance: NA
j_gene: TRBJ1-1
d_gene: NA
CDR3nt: TGTGCCAGCAGTGATGGTATGAGCTACCAAGTAGCTTTCTTT
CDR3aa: CASSDGMSYQVAFF

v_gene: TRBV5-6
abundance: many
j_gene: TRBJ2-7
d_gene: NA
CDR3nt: TGTGCCAGCAGCTTGGTCGTTGGGGACGAGCAGTACTTC
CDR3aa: CASSLVVGDEQYF

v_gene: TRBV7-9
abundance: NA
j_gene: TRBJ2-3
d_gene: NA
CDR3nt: TGTGCCAGCAGCTTATTAGGTCCAGATACGCAGTATTTT
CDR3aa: CASSLLGPDTQYF

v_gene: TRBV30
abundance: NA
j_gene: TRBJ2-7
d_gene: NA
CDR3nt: TGTGCCTGGAGTCGGGTTGATGAGCAGTACTTC
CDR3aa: CAWSRVDEQYF

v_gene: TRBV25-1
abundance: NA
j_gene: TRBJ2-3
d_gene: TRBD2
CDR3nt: TGTGCCAGCAGGAGTAGCGGGAGTATGACAGATACGCAGTATTTT
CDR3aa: CASRSSGSMTDTQYF

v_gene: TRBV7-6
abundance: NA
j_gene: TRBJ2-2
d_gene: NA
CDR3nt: TGTGCCAGCAGCAACCCGGGGGCCGGGGAGCTGTTTTTT
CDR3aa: CASSNPGAGELFF

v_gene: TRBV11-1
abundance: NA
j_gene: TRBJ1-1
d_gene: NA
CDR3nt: TGTGCCAGCAGCTTCTGGGACGAGAACACTGAAGCTTTCTTT
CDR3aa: CASSFWDENTEAFF

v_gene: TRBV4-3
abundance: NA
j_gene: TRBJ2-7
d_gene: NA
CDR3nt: TGCGCCAGCAGCCAAGTTCTCCTAACATCGGGGAGCTACGAGCAGTACTTC
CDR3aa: CASSQVLLTSGSYEQYF

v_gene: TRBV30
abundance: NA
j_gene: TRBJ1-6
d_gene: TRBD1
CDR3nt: TGTGCCTGGGGTCCGGGACAGTTTATCTATAATTCACCCCTCCACTTT
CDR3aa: CAWGPGQFIYNSPLHF